The T cell receptor beta chain under discussion was sequenced for a study of T cells after yellow fever vaccination. Study observations and caveats: The secondary response peaked faster, at day 5 versus 15, but was weaker.

Template switching with 5'RACE generated the TCR cDNA and added a universal primer site and UMIs. TCRdb re-analysed the 5' RACE reads in MiXCR, keeping a single row per CDR3 protein. Here the sample spans a few hundred thousand distinct CDR3 sequences, 6% to 8% being singletons. Regarding this clonotype: Its antigen remains unknown.

The CDR3 consists of 15 residues. CDR1 is SGHTA and CDR2 is FQGNSA in the germline V gene. V was pared by 5 bases and J by 2 bases, with 9 bases of the junction left unmatched. The clonotype was recovered from a man aged 25 to 40 who received the YFV17D yellow fever vaccine. The rearrangement links TRBV7-2 to TRBJ2-7; 7 nucleotides line up with TRBD1. Sequenced material: PBMCs, taken 5 days after the yellow fever booster vaccination. The CDR3 DNA follows: TGTGCCAGCAGCGCGGACAGGCAGCGGACCTACGAGCAGTACTTC. It is translated as CASSADRQRTYEQYF. The full variable domain, completed using reference TRBV7-2 and TRBJ2-7, is GAGVSQSPSNKVTEKGKDVELRCDPISGHTALYWYRQSLGQGLEFLIYFQGNSAPDKSGLPSDRFSAERTGGSVSTLTIQRTQQEDSAVYLCASSADRQRTYEQYFGPGTRLTVT.